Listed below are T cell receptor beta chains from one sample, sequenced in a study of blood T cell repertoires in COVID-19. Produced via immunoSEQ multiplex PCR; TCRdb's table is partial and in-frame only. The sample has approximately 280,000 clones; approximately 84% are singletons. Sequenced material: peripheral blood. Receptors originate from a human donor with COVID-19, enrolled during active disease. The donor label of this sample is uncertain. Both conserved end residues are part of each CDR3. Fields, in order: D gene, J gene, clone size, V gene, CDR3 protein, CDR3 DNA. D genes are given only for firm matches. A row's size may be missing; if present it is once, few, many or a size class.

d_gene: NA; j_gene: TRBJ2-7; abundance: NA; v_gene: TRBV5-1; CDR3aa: CASSERTAYEQYF; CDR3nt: TGCGCCAGCAGCGAGAGAACAGCCTACGAGCAGTACTTC
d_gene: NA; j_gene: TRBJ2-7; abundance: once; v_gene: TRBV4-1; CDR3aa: CASSQRYNRDISYEQYF; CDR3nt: TGCGCCAGCAGCCAACGGTACAACCGGGACATCTCCTACGAGCAGTACTTC
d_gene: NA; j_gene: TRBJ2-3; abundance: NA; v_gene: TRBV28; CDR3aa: CASSPDRPDTQYF; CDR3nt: TGTGCCAGCAGTCCCGACAGACCAGATACGCAGTATTTT
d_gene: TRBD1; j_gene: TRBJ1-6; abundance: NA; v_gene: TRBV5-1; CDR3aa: CASRATGSLNSPLHF; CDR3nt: TGCGCCAGCAGAGCGACAGGGTCCCTTAATTCACCCCTCCACTTT
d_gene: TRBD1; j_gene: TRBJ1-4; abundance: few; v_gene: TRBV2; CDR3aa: CASSLDRGIAKLFF; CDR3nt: TGTGCCAGCAGTCTGGACAGGGGGATTGCGAAACTGTTTTTT
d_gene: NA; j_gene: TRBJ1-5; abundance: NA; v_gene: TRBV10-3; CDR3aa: CAISDREGQPQHF; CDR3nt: TGTGCCATCAGTGACAGGGAGGGACAGCCCCAGCATTTT
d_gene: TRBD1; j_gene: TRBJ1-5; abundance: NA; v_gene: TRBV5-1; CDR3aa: CASSFEGADQPQHF; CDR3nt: TGCGCCAGCAGCTTCGAGGGGGCGGATCAGCCCCAGCATTTT
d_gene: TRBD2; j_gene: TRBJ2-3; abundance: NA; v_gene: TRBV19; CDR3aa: CASSIPFCGSGLAGVHADTQYF; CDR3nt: TGTGCCAGTAGTATCCCCTTTTGTGGGTCGGGACTAGCGGGAGTGCACGCAGATACGCAGTATTTT
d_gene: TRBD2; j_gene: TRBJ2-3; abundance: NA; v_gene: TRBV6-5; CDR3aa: CAVVLAESTDTQYF; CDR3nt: TGTGCCGTAGTACTAGCGGAAAGCACAGATACGCAGTATTTT
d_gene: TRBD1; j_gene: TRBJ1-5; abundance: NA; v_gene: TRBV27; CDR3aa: CASSQRGTGDNQPQHF; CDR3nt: TGTGCCAGCAGCCAAAGAGGGACAGGGGACAATCAGCCCCAGCATTTT
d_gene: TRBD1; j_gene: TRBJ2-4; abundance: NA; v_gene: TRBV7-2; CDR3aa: CASSLAPGTGGYIQYF; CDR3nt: TGTGCCAGCAGCTTAGCTCCAGGGACAGGGGGGTACATTCAGTACTTC
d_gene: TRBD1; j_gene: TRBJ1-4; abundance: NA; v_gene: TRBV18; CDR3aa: CASSPPTGPGEKLFF; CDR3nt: TGTGCCAGCTCACCACCGACAGGGCCAGGGGAAAAACTGTTTTTT
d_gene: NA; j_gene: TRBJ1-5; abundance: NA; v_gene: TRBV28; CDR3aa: CASSTVRSGGDDQPQHF; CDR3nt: TGTGCCAGCAGCACCGTAAGATCAGGAGGGGACGATCAGCCCCAGCATTTT
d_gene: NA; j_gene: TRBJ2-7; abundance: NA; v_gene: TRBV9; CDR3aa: CASSGGPGGAYEQYF; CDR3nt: TGTGCCAGCAGCGGTGGACCGGGGGGCGCCTACGAGCAGTACTTC